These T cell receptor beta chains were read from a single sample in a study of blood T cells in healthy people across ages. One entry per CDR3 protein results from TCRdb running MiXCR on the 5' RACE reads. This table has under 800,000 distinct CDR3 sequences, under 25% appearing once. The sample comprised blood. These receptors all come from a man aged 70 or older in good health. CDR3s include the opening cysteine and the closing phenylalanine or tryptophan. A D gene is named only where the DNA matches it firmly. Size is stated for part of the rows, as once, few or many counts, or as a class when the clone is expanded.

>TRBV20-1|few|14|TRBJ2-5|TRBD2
CSASLAGYQETQYF
TGCAGTGCTAGCCTAGCGGGATACCAAGAGACCCAGTACTTC
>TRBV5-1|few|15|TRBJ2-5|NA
CASSTSGRAKETQYF
TGCGCCAGCAGCACCTCGGGACGGGCGAAGGAGACCCAGTACTTC
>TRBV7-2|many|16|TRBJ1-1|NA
CASSLGWGSVNTEAFF
TGTGCCAGCAGCTTAGGATGGGGATCCGTGAACACTGAAGCTTTCTTT
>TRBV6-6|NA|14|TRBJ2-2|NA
CASRPQVGTGELFF
TGTGCCAGCAGACCTCAAGTCGGAACCGGGGAGCTGTTTTTT
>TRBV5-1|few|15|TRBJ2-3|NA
CASSWVEDSTDMQYF
TGCGCCAGCAGCTGGGTCGAGGACAGCACAGATATGCAGTATTTT
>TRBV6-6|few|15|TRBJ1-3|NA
CASSYAGSSGNTIYF
TGTGCCAGCAGTTACGCGGGATCCTCTGGAAACACCATATATTTT
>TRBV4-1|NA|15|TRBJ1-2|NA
CASSQEGGQIYGYTF
TGCGCCAGCAGCCAAGAAGGCGGACAGATCTATGGCTACACCTTC
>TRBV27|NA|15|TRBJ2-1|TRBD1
CASSLWGQGLKEQFF
TGTGCCAGCAGTTTATGGGGACAGGGTTTGAAAGAGCAGTTCTTC
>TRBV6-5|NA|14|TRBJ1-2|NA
CASRFSGTGYGYTF
TGTGCCAGCAGATTTTCCGGGACGGGGTATGGCTACACCTTC
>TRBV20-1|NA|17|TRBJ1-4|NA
CSARPRWATGANEKLFF
TGCAGTGCTAGACCCCGGTGGGCGACCGGTGCTAATGAAAAACTGTTTTTT
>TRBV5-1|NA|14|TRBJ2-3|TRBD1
CASTRDSLGDTQYF
TGCGCCAGCACTAGGGACAGCCTAGGGGATACGCAGTATTTT
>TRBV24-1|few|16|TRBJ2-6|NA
CATSDLKGSGANVLTF
TGTGCCACCAGTGATTTAAAAGGTTCGGGGGCCAACGTCCTGACTTTC
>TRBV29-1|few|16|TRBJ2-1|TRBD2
CSVEGGGSLGYNEQFF
TGCAGCGTTGAAGGGGGCGGGAGTTTGGGTTACAATGAGCAGTTCTTC
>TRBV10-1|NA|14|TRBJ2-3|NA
CASSEQGTADTQYF
TGCGCCAGCAGTGAACAGGGTACCGCAGATACGCAGTATTTT
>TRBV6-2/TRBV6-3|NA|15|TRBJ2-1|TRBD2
CASSSLAARYNEQFF
TGTGCCAGCAGTTCGCTAGCGGCCCGCTACAATGAGCAGTTCTTC
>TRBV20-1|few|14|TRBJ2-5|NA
CSASPLGQQETQYF
TGCAGTGCTAGTCCTCTGGGGCAGCAAGAGACCCAGTACTTC
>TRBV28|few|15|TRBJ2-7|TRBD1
CASSNQRTGGYEQYF
TGTGCCAGCAGTAACCAAAGGACAGGGGGCTACGAGCAGTACTTC
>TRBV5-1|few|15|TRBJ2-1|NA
CASSVAGLPYNEQFF
TGCGCCAGCAGCGTCGCGGGCCTTCCTTACAATGAGCAGTTCTTC
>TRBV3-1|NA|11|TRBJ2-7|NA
CASSLMSEQYF
TGTGCCAGCAGCCTCATGTCCGAGCAGTACTTC
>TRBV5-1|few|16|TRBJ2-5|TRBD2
CASSLKKAGVFNEQLF
TGCGCCAGCAGCTTGAAAAAAGCGGGAGTGTTCAATGAGCAGCTCTTC
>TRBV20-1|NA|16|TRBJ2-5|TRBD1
CSAPHYGQGARETQYF
TGCAGTGCTCCCCATTACGGACAGGGGGCTAGAGAGACCCAGTACTTC
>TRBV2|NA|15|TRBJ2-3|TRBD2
CASSLAGISTDTQYF
TGTGCCAGCAGCCTAGCGGGAATTAGCACAGATACGCAGTATTTT
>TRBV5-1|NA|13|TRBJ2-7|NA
CASSWGTPYEQYF
TGCGCCAGCAGCTGGGGGACTCCCTACGAGCAGTACTTC
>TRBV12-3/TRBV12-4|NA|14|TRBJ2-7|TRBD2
CASSSGLAGVGQYF
TGTGCCAGCAGTTCCGGACTAGCGGGAGTTGGGCAGTACTTC
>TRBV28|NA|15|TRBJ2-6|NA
CASSVLASGANVLTF
TGTGCCAGCAGTGTCCTAGCTTCCGGGGCCAACGTCCTGACTTTC
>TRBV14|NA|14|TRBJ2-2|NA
CASSHEGNTGELFF
TGTGCCAGCAGCCACGAGGGTAACACCGGGGAGCTGTTTTTT
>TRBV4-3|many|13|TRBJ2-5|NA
CASSQDRVETQYF
TGCGCCAGCAGCCAAGATCGTGTAGAGACCCAGTACTTC
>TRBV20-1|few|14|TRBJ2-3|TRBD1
CSAIRDRGTDTQYF
TGCAGTGCTATCCGGGACAGGGGCACAGATACGCAGTATTTT
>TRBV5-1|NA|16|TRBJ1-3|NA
CASSPDGLNSGNTIYF
TGCGCCAGCAGCCCGGACGGACTCAACTCTGGAAACACCATATATTTT
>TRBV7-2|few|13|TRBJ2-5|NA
CASSFVYQETQYF
TGTGCCAGCAGCTTTGTGTACCAAGAGACCCAGTACTTC
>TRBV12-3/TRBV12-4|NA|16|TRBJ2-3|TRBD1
CASKRTGQGRTDTQYF
TGTGCCAGCAAAAGAACGGGACAGGGGAGGACAGATACGCAGTATTTT
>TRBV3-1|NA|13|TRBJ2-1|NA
CATPSTQGNEQFF
TGTGCCACACCCAGCACGCAAGGGAATGAGCAGTTCTTC